This T cell receptor beta chain comes out of a study of vaccination effects on CD4 cells after COVID-19. General observations from the study: The study got few convalescent patients and did not collect any early post-infection timepoints. Clonal contraction was marked in infection- and vaccine-induced clones late after vaccination.

Following 10 days of culture, CD4+ T cells were isolated. Participants completed two doses of the BNT162b2 or mRNA-1273 vaccine. Vaccine recipients, nucleocapsid antibody negative, had no prior SARS-CoV-2 infection. The authors replaced half the medium with IL-2 medium on days 3 and 7. This clone came up a few times. Its target is unknown. Some clones are missing from TCRdb's copy, which holds only in-frame ones; the method was immunoSEQ multiplex PCR. The sample consists of about 73,000 clones, over 65% of them appearing once. The TCR sequence derives from a human donor who received a COVID-19 vaccine. Material: CD4+ T cells from PBMCs cultured without peptide, obtained after COVID-19 vaccination.

The CDR3 bases are TGTGCCAGTATTAGGACCCCCGGCCCCTACAATGAGCAGTTCTTC. This codes for CASIRTPGPYNEQFF. The gene calls are TRBV19 and TRBJ2-1; D is undetermined. From germline, CDR1 is LNHDA and CDR2 SQIVND (reference sequence). Between the trimmed V and J ends, which lost 7 bases and 2 bases, there was a span of 15 bases. The CDR3 spans 15 residues. The variable domain in full, completed from reference TRBV19 and TRBJ2-1, reads DGGITQSPKYLFRKEGQNVTLSCEQNLNHDAMYWYRQDPGQGLRLIYYSQIVNDFQKGDIAEGYSVSREKKESFPLTVTSAQKNPTAFYLCASIRTPGPYNEQFFGPGTRLTVL.